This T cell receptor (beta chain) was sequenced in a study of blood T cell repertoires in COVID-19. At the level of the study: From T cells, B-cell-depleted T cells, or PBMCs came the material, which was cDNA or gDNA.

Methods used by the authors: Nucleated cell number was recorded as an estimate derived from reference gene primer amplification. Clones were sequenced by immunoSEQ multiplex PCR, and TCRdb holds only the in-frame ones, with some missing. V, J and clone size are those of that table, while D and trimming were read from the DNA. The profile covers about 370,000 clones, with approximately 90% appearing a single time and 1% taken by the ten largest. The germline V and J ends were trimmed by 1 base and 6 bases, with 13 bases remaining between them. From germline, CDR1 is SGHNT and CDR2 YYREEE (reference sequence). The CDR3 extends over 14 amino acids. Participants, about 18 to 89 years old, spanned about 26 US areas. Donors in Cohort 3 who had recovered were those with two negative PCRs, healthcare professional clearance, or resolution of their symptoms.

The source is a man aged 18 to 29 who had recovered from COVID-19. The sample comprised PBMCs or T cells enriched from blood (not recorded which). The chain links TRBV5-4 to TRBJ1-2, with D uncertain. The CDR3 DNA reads TGTGCCAGCAGCTTGAAACAGACGGGGAATGGCTACACCTTC. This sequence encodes CASSLKQTGNGYTF.